This T cell receptor beta chain was observed in a study of blood T cell repertoires in COVID-19. In the authors' workflow: Counts of nucleated cells, estimated from reference gene primer amplification, were obtained. Clones were sequenced by immunoSEQ multiplex PCR, and TCRdb holds only the in-frame ones, with some missing. From that table come the V and J calls and clone size; the DNA was used to work out D and trimming. The table records roughly 440,000 clones, approximately 90% of them present only once. The V end lost 4 bases, the J end lost 6 bases, and 24 bases lay between the germline ends. The germline CDR1 and CDR2 sequences are GTSNPN and SVGIG (reference sequence). The CDR3 runs to 16 residues.

Input material: peripheral blood. This chain connects TRBV30 to TRBJ1-2; TRBD1 might be the D (6 bases). This TCR came from a woman in her 50s with COVID-19, enrolled during active disease. The CDR3 nucleotides read TGTGCCTGGATAGCTGTCCTCGACGGGGGGGCGGATGGCTACACCTTC. It encodes CAWIAVLDGGADGYTF.